The 28 T cell receptor beta chains reported below all come from one sample, sequenced in a study of human CD4 T cells and Enterobacteriaceae. Sorting took every CD4+ cell except CD45RA+CCR7+CD95- naive cells, reaching over 95% purity. Data came from immunoSEQ multiplex PCR; TCRdb stores just in-frame clones and leaves some out. Seen here are around 26,000 clones, roughly 80% observed once, and the top ten hold approximately 0.9%. Sequenced: memory CD4+ T cells from blood. The receptors were gathered from a human donor in good health.

V is TRBV4-1 and J is TRBJ2-2, with 8 bases lining up with TRBD2. The CDR3 sequence is 17 residues long. J was trimmed by 0 bases and V by 2 bases; bases with no gene match: 5. Germline CDR1 and CDR2: MGHRA and YSYEKL. CDR3 loop: CASSQSGRPSNTGELFF. The CDR3 nucleotides read TGCGCCAGCAGCCAAAGCGGGAGACCCTCGAACACCGGGGAGCTGTTTTTT.

This clone occurred once. The rearrangement links TRBV6-5 to TRBJ2-3, with a possible D match to TRBD1 (8 bases). This CDR3 has 14 amino acids. Germline CDR1 MNHEY, CDR2 SVGAGI. The V gene lost 5 bases and the J gene lost 11 bases, with 20 bases spanning the gap. CDR3 DNA sequence: TGTGCCAGCAGTCCGGACAGGGTGGGGAGGGAGCAGTATTTT. This codes for CASSPDRVGREQYF.

This clone occurred once. The chain carries TRBV23-1 and TRBJ1-3; no clear D. TRBV23-1 has ORF status, its function being uncertain. CDR3 size: 13 residues. Trimming pared 10 bases from V and 0 bases from J, leaving 10 bases between. The CDR3 loop reads CANPEVSGNTIYF. DNA for the CDR3: TGCGCCAACCCTGAGGTCTCTGGAAACACCATATATTTT.

CDR3 DNA sequence: TGTGCCAGCAGTGACGGGTCTGGGGCCAACGTCCTGACTTTC. It yields the protein CASSDGSGANVLTF. The chain is built from TRBV6-4 and TRBJ2-6; no definite D call. The germline V and J ends were trimmed by 2 bases and 1 base, with 3 bases remaining between them. This CDR3 comprises 14 residues. Germline V gene lookup returns CDR1 MRHNA and CDR2 SNTAGT.

This clone was detected a few times. V usage is TRBV28 and J usage is TRBJ1-2; 9 bases are shared with TRBD1. This CDR3 is built from 13 residues. Germline lookup yields CDR1 MDHEN and CDR2 SYDVKM. V was pared by 6 bases and J by 13 bases, with 12 bases of the junction left unmatched. The CDR3 sequence: CASRLGTGQVGTF. CDR3 in DNA: TGTGCCAGCAGACTCGGGACAGGGCAGGTTGGCACCTTC.

This clone was counted a few times. V is TRBV7-2 and J is TRBJ2-7; 10 positions match TRBD2. The CDR3 has 15 residues. V shed 5 bases and J 6 bases; nucleotides not matched to a gene: 10. The V gene's germline CDR1 is SGHTA and CDR2 FQGNSA. In DNA, the CDR3 is TGTGCCAGCAGCCCCAGTGGTCTAGCGGGGGTCGAGCAGTACTTC. It yields the protein CASSPSGLAGVEQYF.

V gene TRBV5-5 combines with J gene TRBJ1-2; no firm D call. Germline CDR1 reads SGHKS; CDR2 reads YYEKEE (reference sequence). The CDR3 sequence is 13 residues long. Trimming took 4 bases from V and 5 from J, leaving 12 bases between them. The CDR3 DNA follows: TGTGCCAGCAGCCCTATCGGGGATTATGGCTACACCTTC. Translated: CASSPIGDYGYTF.

This clone showed up just a few times. The chain combines TRBV15 with TRBJ2-3; D uncertain. CDR1 is LNHNV, CDR2 YYDKDF, per germline (reference sequence). This CDR3 has 13 amino acids. The ends were cut back, 0 bases at V and 6 bases at J, with 7 bases in the middle. The CDR3 bases are TGTGCCACCAGCAGAGAGGTTCTGGATACGCAGTATTTT. This sequence encodes CATSREVLDTQYF. The full variable domain, in which reference TRBV15 and TRBJ2-3 provide the parts outside the CDR3, is DAMVIQNPRYQVTQFGKPVTLSCSQTLNHNVMYWYQQKSSQAPKLLFHYYDKDFNNEADTPDNFQSRRPNTSFCFLDIRSPGLGDTAMYLCATSREVLDTQYFGPGTRLTVL.

The V call is TRBV29-1, the J call TRBJ1-2, with D unresolved. There are 11 residues in the CDR3. Deletions cut 6 bases from V and 6 bases from J, with 11 bases between. From germline, CDR1 is SQVTM and CDR2 ANQGSEA. The CDR3 loop reads CSVGKSDGYTF. The CDR3 DNA reads TGCAGCGTGGGGAAGTCAGATGGCTACACCTTC.

V gene TRBV2 combines with J gene TRBJ2-1; no clear D. Trimming shortened V by 1 base and J by 6 bases, and 7 bases separated the two germline ends. The CDR3 is 13 amino acids. Germline V gene data show CDR1 as SNHLY and CDR2 as FYNNEI. The CDR3 sequence: CASSEGRPNEQFF. CDR3 coding DNA: TGTGCCAGCAGTGAAGGGCGCCCCAATGAGCAGTTCTTC.

J is TRBJ2-1 and V is TRBV5-1; D not resolved. Between the trimmed V and J ends, which lost 1 base and 3 bases, there was a span of 11 bases. This CDR3 has 15 residues. From germline, CDR1 is SGHRS and CDR2 YFSETQ. CDR3 nucleotide sequence: TGCGCCAGCAGCTTGAGTCTACAAAGCTACAATGAGCAGTTCTTC. This gives the protein CASSLSLQSYNEQFF.

J is TRBJ1-6 and V is TRBV18; TRBD1 is a possible D gene (6 bases). Trimming shortened V by 3 bases and J by 0 bases, and 12 bases separated the two germline ends. The CDR3 loop spans 17 amino acids. The germline V gene encodes CDR1 KGHSH and CDR2 LQKENI. The CDR3: CASSPLTGRSYNSPLHF. The CDR3 bases are TGTGCCAGCTCACCCCTGACAGGACGCTCCTATAATTCACCCCTCCACTTT. Full variable domain (outside the CDR3, taken from reference TRBV18 and TRBJ1-6): NAGVMQNPRHLVRRRGQEARLRCSPMKGHSHVYWYRQLPEEGLKFMVYLQKENIIDESGMPKERFSAEFPKEGPSILRIQQVVRGDSAAYFCASSPLTGRSYNSPLHFGNGTRLTVT.

The genes are TRBV30 and TRBJ1-1, with 7 bases lining up with TRBD1. Germline values: CDR1 GTSNPN, CDR2 SVGIG (reference sequence). CDR3 length: 12 amino acids. Trimming cost V 5 bases and J 8 bases; bases outside gene matches: 8. The CDR3 here is CAWEGQREEAFF. DNA for the CDR3: TGTGCCTGGGAGGGACAGCGAGAAGAAGCTTTCTTT.

This clone appeared a single time. The chain links TRBV5-5 to TRBJ2-5; weak D call: TRBD1 (6 bases). V was shortened by 5 bases and J by 5 bases, with 16 bases between the two germline ends. Germline-derived CDR1 and CDR2 are SGHKS and YYEKEE (reference sequence). The CDR3 runs to 14 residues. The DNA of the CDR3 is TGTGCCAGCAGGAATTCACAGGGTGGGGAGACCCAGTACTTC. Protein sequence: CASRNSQGGETQYF.

The genes are TRBV30 and TRBJ1-6; D uncertain. V was clipped by 4 bases and J by 7 bases, with 11 bases between them. The germline CDR1 and CDR2 sequences are GTSNPN and SVGIG (reference sequence). The CDR3 is 13 amino acids. Here the CDR3 DNA reads TGTGCCTGGACTCCGAGCCAAAATTCACCCCTCCACTTT. Amino acids: CAWTPSQNSPLHF.

The CDR3, as DNA: TGTGCCAGCAGCGGGGGACTAGAGAGTCGCAATGAGCAGTTCTTC. This gives the protein CASSGGLESRNEQFF. The V and J genes are TRBV14 and TRBJ2-1, with TRBD2 matching over 8 bases. Germline assignment: CDR1 SGHDN and CDR2 FVKESK. The CDR3 has 15 residues. After removal of 5 bases from V and 6 bases from J, the junction contained 9 bases not matched to a gene.

The rearrangement uses TRBV6-5 and TRBJ1-1, with D perhaps matching TRBD1 (5 bases). The CDR3 is made up of 13 amino acids. V was cut by 4 bases and J by 10 bases, with 16 bases left in between. Germline V lookup: CDR1 MNHEY, CDR2 SVGAGI. The DNA for the CDR3 is TGTGCCAGCAGTTCCGACCCAACAAGGGGAGCTTTCTTT. Residues: CASSSDPTRGAFF.

The chain uses TRBV27 and TRBJ2-5, with D perhaps TRBD1 (5 bases). Trimming took 8 bases from V and 1 from J, leaving 14 bases between them. Germline V lookup: CDR1 MNHEY, CDR2 SMNVEV (reference sequence). This CDR3 comprises 14 residues. DNA for the CDR3: TGTGCCAGCTCGGTGTGGGGCATCCAAGAGACCCAGTACTTC. It codes for CASSVWGIQETQYF.

The V and J genes are TRBV23-1 and TRBJ2-7, with TRBD2 identical over 10 bases. TRBV23-1 is an open reading frame, and its role is uncertain. This CDR3 comprises 16 residues. After removal of 2 bases from V and 5 bases from J, the junction contained 9 bases not matched to a gene. This CDR3 reads CASSQPLAGVFNEQYF. The CDR3 region has the DNA TGCGCCAGCAGTCAACCCCTAGCGGGAGTTTTTAACGAGCAGTACTTC.

The V call is TRBV28, the J call TRBJ2-5; D is possibly TRBD2 (5 bases). Germline CDR1 is MDHEN and CDR2 is SYDVKM. The CDR3 has 13 amino acids. Trimming took off 3 bases at V and 5 bases at J, with 10 bases between the two ends. The CDR3 DNA reads TGTGCCAGCAGTTTGTTTAGGGAGGAGACCCAGTACTTC. Residues: CASSLFREETQYF.

This chain connects TRBV28 to TRBJ2-2; either TRBD1 or TRBD2 may fit D (6 bases each). The V and J ends lost 7 bases and 5 bases respectively, with 11 bases between them. The CDR3 has 13 residues. CDR1 and CDR2 (germline): MDHEN, SYDVKM. The CDR3 nucleotides are TGTGCCAGCACCACGGGGGCAACCGGGGAGCTGTTTTTT. It specifies CASTTGATGELFF.

The chain carries TRBV18 and TRBJ2-7; TRBD1 matches 10 bases. Germline trimming cut 4 bases from V and 6 bases from J; bases unmatched to any gene: 12. This CDR3 is built from 16 residues. The V gene's germline CDR1 is KGHSH and CDR2 LQKENI. As DNA, the CDR3 is TGTGCCAGCTCACGAGACAGGGGGCGAAGGGAGGGCGAGCAGTACTTC. This sequence encodes CASSRDRGRREGEQYF.

This chain joins TRBV7-2 and TRBJ2-7; D is possibly TRBD2 (6 bases). This CDR3 region has 17 residues. Germline V gene data show CDR1 as SGHTA and CDR2 as FQGNSA. V was cut by 1 base and J by 2 bases, with 18 bases left in between. In nucleotides, the CDR3 is TGTGCCAGCAGCTTAGGAACGGCCGGGGGTTTCGCCTACGAGCAGTACTTC. This codes for CASSLGTAGGFAYEQYF.

In nucleotides, the CDR3 is TGTGCCAGCAGCTTAGAGGCCAGCAATGAGCAGTTCTTC. The encoded protein is CASSLEASNEQFF. This sequence joins TRBV11-2 and TRBJ2-1; no clear D. With 0 bases removed from V and 6 bases from J, the gap between germline ends came to 6 bases. Germline V gene data show CDR1 as SGHAT and CDR2 as FQNNGV. The CDR3 loop spans 13 amino acids.

This clone was seen only once. The chain joins TRBV4-2 to TRBJ2-2; D perhaps matches TRBD2 (6 bases). There are 16 residues in the CDR3. The V gene lost 2 bases and the J gene lost 6 bases, with 16 bases spanning the gap. Looked up from germline, CDR1 is LGHNA and CDR2 is YNFKEQ. CDR3: CASSQNPGVFPGELFF. The CDR3 DNA reads TGTGCCAGCAGCCAAAACCCGGGGGTGTTCCCCGGGGAGCTGTTTTTT.

This rearrangement joins TRBV7-2 to TRBJ1-2, with no clear D. The germline CDR1 and CDR2 sequences are SGHTA and FQGNSA. The CDR3 loop spans 16 amino acids. The V gene lost 1 base and the J gene lost 4 bases, with 16 bases spanning the gap. This chain's CDR3 is CASSLDSRVGSYGYTF. DNA for the CDR3: TGTGCCAGCAGCTTAGATTCGAGGGTCGGTAGCTATGGCTACACCTTC.

The chain uses TRBV2 and TRBJ1-6; D is unresolved. From germline, CDR1 is SNHLY and CDR2 FYNNEI. The CDR3 is 13 amino acids. The V gene lost 3 bases and the J gene lost 7 bases, with 7 bases spanning the gap. CDR3 nucleotides: TGTGCCAGCAGTGACTTAAGGAATTCACCCCTCCACTTT. The encoded protein is CASSDLRNSPLHF.

The chain carries TRBV18 and TRBJ2-1; D perhaps matches TRBD1 (6 bases). V was clipped by 3 bases and J by 0 bases, with 9 bases between them. The length of the CDR3 is 15 residues. Germline-derived CDR1 and CDR2 are KGHSH and LQKENI. Here the CDR3 DNA reads TGTGCCAGCTCACCGGGACAAAGCTCCTACAATGAGCAGTTCTTC. It encodes CASSPGQSSYNEQFF.